The T cell receptor beta chain described here comes from a study of neurological immune-mediated disorders. This clonotype was seen at least ten times. The CDR3 runs to 13 residues. Trimming took 8 bases from V and 1 from J, leaving 11 bases between them. The germline V gene has CDR1 MNHEY and CDR2 SVGAGI. TCRdb reprocessed the 5' RACE reads via MiXCR and lists one record per CDR3 protein. The data show 50,000 to 80,000 distinct CDR3 sequences, roughly 4.8% seen once. The clonotype was recovered from a young man with multiple sclerosis. The sequencing input was PBMCs. The chain joins TRBV6-5 to TRBJ1-1; D gene ambiguous. The CDR3 DNA is TGTGCCAGCTCTCGGACGGCGAACACTGAAGCTTTCTTT. Translating gives CASSRTANTEAFF.